This passage covers 17 T cell receptor beta chains from one sample sequenced in a study of cytomegalovirus exposure and HLA in healthy donors. This PCR relied on a set of 60 Vbeta primers and 13 Jbeta primers. Only in-frame clones appear in the TCRdb table, and some are missing; sequencing was by immunoSEQ multiplex PCR. Counted here are a few hundred thousand clones, about 80% occurring once; the ten biggest clones make up roughly 0.3%. Source material: PBMCs. The receptors were gathered from a girl aged 2-10 years in good health and CMV-seronegative.

The V and J genes are TRBV7-8 and TRBJ2-1; tentative D call: TRBD2 (5 bases). CDR3 size: 13 residues. CDR1 is SGHVS and CDR2 is FQNEAQ in the germline V gene. Trimming took off 6 bases at V and 8 bases at J, with 14 bases between the two ends. Here the CDR3 reads CASRRVLRHEQFF. The CDR3 DNA reads TGTGCCAGCAGGCGGGTCCTCCGTCATGAGCAGTTCTTC.

The chain couples TRBV2 to TRBJ2-3, with 8 bases matching TRBD2. The junction had 9 bases not matched to a gene; V was cut back by 2 bases and J by 2 bases. This CDR3 has 17 residues. CDR1 is SNHLY and CDR2 is FYNNEI in the germline V gene. The CDR3 here is CASSETVAGGPTDTQYF. The CDR3 nucleotides are TGTGCCAGCAGTGAAACTGTCGCGGGGGGACCCACAGATACGCAGTATTTT. The whole variable domain, remainder taken from reference TRBV2 and TRBJ2-3, is EPEVTQTPSHQVTQMGQEVILRCVPISNHLYFYWYRQILGQKVEFLVSFYNNEISEKSEIFDDQFSVERPDGSNFTLKIRSTKLEDSAMYFCASSETVAGGPTDTQYFGPGTRLTVL.

This chain connects TRBV29-1 to TRBJ1-4, with 7 bases matching TRBD1. This CDR3 has 13 residues. Germline-derived CDR1 and CDR2 are SQVTM and ANQGSEA. The J segment lost 7 bases and the V segment lost 3 bases, leaving 5 bases of the junction unmatched. CDR3 in DNA: TGCAGCGTTGAGGGACAGAGAGGTGAAAAACTGTTTTTT. It is translated as CSVEGQRGEKLFF.

The V gene is TRBV19, the J gene TRBJ2-7, with TRBD1 as a possible D gene (5 bases). Germline CDR1 LNHDA, CDR2 SQIVND (reference sequence). The V gene lost 7 bases and the J gene lost 2 bases, with 12 bases spanning the gap. The CDR3 spans 13 residues. The CDR3, as DNA: TGTGCCAGTAAAGGCAGGGCCCCCTACGAGCAGTACTTC. Protein product: CASKGRAPYEQYF. Full variable domain (outside the CDR3, taken from reference TRBV19 and TRBJ2-7): DGGITQSPKYLFRKEGQNVTLSCEQNLNHDAMYWYRQDPGQGLRLIYYSQIVNDFQKGDIAEGYSVSREKKESFPLTVTSAQKNPTAFYLCASKGRAPYEQYFGPGTRLTVT.

The chain uses TRBV7-6 and TRBJ1-1, with 9 nucleotides matching TRBD1. Germline V gene sequence: CDR1 SGHVS, CDR2 FNYEAQ. The V segment lost 5 bases and the J segment 1 base; nucleotides outside the gene matches: 5. The CDR3 totals 15 residues. CDR3 coding DNA: TGTGCCAGCAGCCAGGGACAGGGTCCGAACACTGAAGCTTTCTTT. Protein: CASSQGQGPNTEAFF.

Regarding this clone: The same CDR3 can be traced to other DNA sequences in this sample. The chain has TRBV6-5 and TRBJ2-7; weak D call: TRBD1 (5 bases). CDR1 is MNHEY and CDR2 is SVGAGI in the germline V gene. The V end lost 0 bases, the J end lost 2 bases, and 8 bases lay between the germline ends. The CDR3 is 14 amino acids. CDR3 sequence: CASSYSGRAYEQYF. In nucleotides, the CDR3 is TGTGCCAGCAGTTACTCTGGCAGGGCCTACGAGCAGTACTTC.

CDR3 nucleotide sequence: TGTGCCAGCAGTCGGACAGGGGGTAATTCACCCCTCCACTTT. Translated, it gives CASSRTGGNSPLHF. The chain carries TRBV28 and TRBJ1-6; 10 positions agree with TRBD1. V was pared by 5 bases and J by 6 bases, with 1 base of the junction left unmatched. CDR3 length: 14 residues. CDR1 and CDR2 from the germline V gene are MDHEN and SYDVKM.

The chain has TRBV29-1 and TRBJ2-7; 7 bases are a match to TRBD2. CDR3 length: 11 amino acids. J was trimmed by 6 bases and V by 7 bases; bases with no gene match: 6. In germline, CDR1 is SQVTM, CDR2 ANQGSEA. CDR3 nucleotides: TGCAGCGGGGGGGAGGGAGCCGAGCAGTACTTC. It translates to CSGGEGAEQYF.

The CDR3 nucleotides read TGCAGCGTTGGGCAGCGCACATCATCCCTGGTGGTCTCCTACAATGAGCAGTTCTTC. This codes for CSVGQRTSSLVVSYNEQFF. V gene TRBV29-1 combines with J gene TRBJ2-1; D is unclear. The CDR3 is 19 amino acids. Germline V gene sequence: CDR1 SQVTM, CDR2 ANQGSEA. The ends were cut back, 4 bases at V and 0 bases at J, with 25 bases in the middle.

This chain joins TRBV10-1 and TRBJ1-1, with TRBD1 matching 7 bases. The CDR3 loop spans 15 amino acids. The germline V gene has CDR1 WNHNN and CDR2 SYGVQD (reference sequence). V shed 0 bases and J 4 bases; nucleotides not matched to a gene: 5. CDR3: CASSESTRGVTEAFF. The CDR3 DNA reads TGCGCCAGCAGTGAGTCGACCAGGGGGGTCACTGAAGCTTTCTTT.

V usage is TRBV29-1 and J usage is TRBJ2-5; 8 positions match TRBD1. The CDR3 length is 13 residues. Germline assignment: CDR1 SQVTM and CDR2 ANQGSEA. V gave up 7 bases and J gave up 2 bases; unmatched junction bases: 6. The chain's CDR3 is CSGSGTGQETQYF. The CDR3 DNA reads TGCAGCGGATCCGGGACAGGACAAGAGACCCAGTACTTC.

This sequence joins TRBV18 and TRBJ1-6; D ambiguous. Germline CDR1 KGHSH, CDR2 LQKENI. Trimming removed 4 bases from V and 0 bases from J, with 10 bases in between. CDR3 length: 16 amino acids. The CDR3 here is CASSRREFSYNSPLHF. The CDR3 DNA reads as TGTGCCAGCTCACGGAGGGAGTTCTCCTATAATTCACCCCTCCACTTT.

This sequence joins TRBV28 and TRBJ2-2; 9 bases line up with TRBD1. In germline, CDR1 is MDHEN, CDR2 SYDVKM. There are 16 residues in the CDR3. V dropped 10 bases and J dropped 5; count of bases not matched to a gene: 14. The CDR3 is CATGHPTGGRTGELFF. In DNA form, the CDR3 reads TGTGCCACCGGCCACCCCACAGGGGGCCGGACCGGGGAGCTGTTTTTT.

The V and J genes are TRBV30 and TRBJ2-7; the match to TRBD1 covers 9 bases. This CDR3 is built from 16 residues. From germline, CDR1 is GTSNPN and CDR2 SVGIG (reference sequence). V lost 1 base and J lost 3; bases outside the gene matches: 10. CDR3 protein: CAWSGYSGTGYYEQYF. The CDR3 bases are TGTGCCTGGAGTGGGTATTCCGGGACAGGGTACTACGAGCAGTACTTC.

To note about this clone: One end of the junction varies from germline; a read error may be responsible. The chain uses TRBV7-8 and TRBJ2-1; TRBD2 matches at 11 bases. Germline loops: CDR1 SGHVS, CDR2 FQNEAQ. CDR3 length: 13 residues. The CDR3 DNA is TGTGCCAGCAGCCTAGCGGGAGGTCGAGAGCAGTTCTTC. It specifies CASSLAGGREQFF.

The chain joins TRBV29-1 to TRBJ1-2; 9 bases are a match to TRBD1. Trimming removed 5 bases from V and 5 bases from J; junction bases left unmatched: 9. Germline values: CDR1 SQVTM, CDR2 ANQGSEA. The CDR3 length is 14 residues. The CDR3 reads CSVPGQGLLYGYTF. CDR3 coding DNA: TGCAGCGTTCCCGGACAGGGGTTATTGTATGGCTACACCTTC.

J is TRBJ2-3 and V is TRBV7-9; TRBD1 matches at 10 bases. Losses at the gene ends were 5 bases for V and 6 bases for J; bases not matched to a gene: 11. CDR1 SEHNR and CDR2 FQNEAQ come from the germline V gene (reference sequence). CDR3 length: 16 amino acids. CDR3 amino acids: CASSVPGQGRVDTQYF. CDR3 sequence (DNA): TGTGCCAGCAGCGTACCGGGACAGGGGAGAGTGGATACGCAGTATTTT.